Presented here are 15 T cell receptor beta chains from one specimen sequenced in a study of cytomegalovirus exposure and HLA in healthy donors. The PCR made use of 60 Vbeta and 13 Jbeta primers. This table comes from immunoSEQ multiplex PCR, and its TCRdb copy is limited to in-frame clones, with some not included. This table holds 45,000 to 65,000 clones, about 84% found once. The sample consisted of PBMCs. The receptors derive from a man in his thirties or forties in good health and CMV-seronegative.

V and J are TRBV19 and TRBJ2-3; tentative D call: TRBD1 (5 bases). With 1 base removed from V and 3 bases from J, the gap between germline ends came to 17 bases. This CDR3 has 17 amino acids. Germline V gives CDR1 LNHDA, CDR2 SQIVND (reference sequence). CDR3 nucleotides: TGTGCCAGTAGTATAGCATTTCGAACAGGATCGACAGATACGCAGTATTTT. This codes for CASSIAFRTGSTDTQYF.

This chain connects TRBV2 to TRBJ2-1; TRBD1 matches 7 bases. The CDR3 spans 15 residues. J lost 0 bases, V lost 5 bases, and 4 bases had no gene match. Germline-derived CDR1 and CDR2 are SNHLY and FYNNEI. DNA of the CDR3: TGTGCCAGCAGTCAGACAGGGAACTCCTACAATGAGCAGTTCTTC. Amino acid sequence: CASSQTGNSYNEQFF. Filled out from reference TRBV2 and TRBJ2-1, the complete variable domain reads EPEVTQTPSHQVTQMGQEVILRCVPISNHLYFYWYRQILGQKVEFLVSFYNNEISEKSEIFDDQFSVERPDGSNFTLKIRSTKLEDSAMYFCASSQTGNSYNEQFFGPGTRLTVL.

This rearrangement joins TRBV7-6 to TRBJ2-2; 10 bases line up with TRBD2. With V trimmed by 0 bases and J by 6 bases, 4 bases remained unmatched. The germline gives CDR1 SGHVS, CDR2 FNYEAQ. This CDR3 comprises 16 residues. The DNA of the CDR3 is TGTGCCAGCAGCTTAGCGCGTAGCGGGGGGCCCGGGGAGCTGTTTTTT. Protein sequence: CASSLARSGGPGELFF.

The J gene is TRBJ2-1, the V gene TRBV7-2, with D perhaps TRBD2 (6 bases). V was shortened by 6 bases and J by 12 bases, with 24 bases between the two germline ends. The CDR3 is 15 amino acids. Per the germline V gene, CDR1 is SGHTA and CDR2 is FQGNSA. CDR3 nucleotides: TGTGCCAGCAGTCGTAGCGGAGGCACTACAATGAGGCAGTTCTTC. As protein: CASSRSGGTTMRQFF.

This chain uses TRBV28 with TRBJ1-2; TRBD1 might be the D (6 bases). Germline V gives CDR1 MDHEN, CDR2 SYDVKM. Trimming shortened V by 1 base and J by 4 bases, and 16 bases separated the two germline ends. This CDR3 spans 16 amino acids. CDR3 residues: CASSLSTGRPSYGYTF. The CDR3 nucleotides read TGTGCCAGCAGTTTATCAACAGGGAGACCTTCCTATGGCTACACCTTC.

The chain has TRBV27 and TRBJ2-2; TRBD2 might be the D (6 bases). The CDR3 runs to 14 residues. The germline gives CDR1 MNHEY, CDR2 SMNVEV (reference sequence). V was cut by 10 bases and J by 4 bases, with 16 bases left in between. The CDR3 DNA is TGTGCCACCTCCTCGACTAGACGCACCGGGGAGCTGTTTTTT. This encodes CATSSTRRTGELFF.

The chain carries TRBV4-2 and TRBJ1-1, with 7 bases identical to TRBD1. The germline CDR1 and CDR2 sequences are LGHNA and YNFKEQ. The trim removed 4 bases at V and 1 base at J, leaving 6 bases unmatched. The CDR3 sequence is 15 residues long. The CDR3 DNA follows: TGTGCCAGCAGCCCTGGACAGGTTGGGAACACTGAAGCTTTCTTT. Translating gives CASSPGQVGNTEAFF.

This clone occurred a few times. The genes are TRBV25-1 and TRBJ2-3; the D is unclear. Trimming stripped 0 bases from V and 0 bases from J, with 7 bases between. This CDR3 is built from 15 residues. Germline V gene lookup returns CDR1 MGHDK and CDR2 SYGVNS. CDR3: CASSEYKTSTDTQYF. CDR3 bases: TGTGCCAGCAGTGAATACAAGACTAGCACAGATACGCAGTATTTT.

This clone was seen once. The genes are TRBV2 and TRBJ1-1, with D hard to call. The CDR3 has 15 residues. Germline V CDR1 and CDR2: SNHLY, FYNNEI. Trimming took 8 bases from V and 5 from J, leaving 21 bases between them. CDR3 nucleotides: TGTGCCAGCGGGGTAGAGAGGGTCACAAGGACTGAAGCTTTCTTT. Encoded protein: CASGVERVTRTEAFF.

The V gene is TRBV4-2, the J gene TRBJ1-5; D gene uncertain. The V end lost 1 base, the J end lost 10 bases, and 11 bases lay between the germline ends. The CDR3 is 13 residues long. Germline values: CDR1 LGHNA, CDR2 YNFKEQ. CDR3 in amino acids: CASSQGTGDPQHF. The CDR3 DNA sequence: TGTGCCAGCAGCCAAGGGACGGGAGACCCCCAGCATTTT.

This clone was recorded a few times. The V call is TRBV4-3, the J call TRBJ2-7; D might be TRBD2 (5 bases). The V gene lost 0 bases and the J gene lost 3 bases, with 18 bases spanning the gap. The CDR3 has 17 amino acids. CDR1 LGHNA and CDR2 YSLEER come from the germline V gene. The DNA for the CDR3 is TGCGCCAGCAGCCAAGATTGGCCTGGGAGTGTGCTCTACGAGCAGTACTTC. Amino acids: CASSQDWPGSVLYEQYF.

The genes are TRBV7-8 and TRBJ2-7; D uncertain. The germline gives CDR1 SGHVS, CDR2 FQNEAQ. V lost 5 bases, J lost 0 bases, and 14 bases lay in between. The CDR3 length is 15 residues. The CDR3 loop reads CASSPGPGSSYEQYF. The CDR3 DNA follows: TGTGCCAGCAGCCCCGGCCCAGGCAGCTCCTACGAGCAGTACTTC.

The chain recombines TRBV2 with TRBJ1-5; D perhaps matches TRBD1 (5 bases). V was clipped by 2 bases and J by 4 bases, with 15 bases between them. Germline V gene sequence: CDR1 SNHLY, CDR2 FYNNEI. The CDR3 totals 16 residues. CDR3 nucleotide sequence: TGTGCCAGCAGTGAAATTTCGACAGACATGAATCAGCCCCAGCATTTT. Its translation is CASSEISTDMNQPQHF.

In the case of this clone: Germline is not matched at one junction end, which may reflect a read error. V and J are TRBV6-5 and TRBJ2-7, with D unclear. The length of the CDR3 is 15 residues. The germline CDR1 and CDR2 sequences are MNHEY and SVGAGI. The CDR3 reads CASSYRGQHSYGQYF. In DNA form, the CDR3 reads TGTGCCAGCAGTTACCGAGGCCAGCACTCCTACGGGCAGTACTTC.

This clone came up a few times. This chain connects TRBV6-5 to TRBJ2-3; D call uncertain. The germline V and J ends were trimmed by 4 bases and 3 bases, with 8 bases remaining between them. There are 13 residues in the CDR3. Germline V gene lookup returns CDR1 MNHEY and CDR2 SVGAGI. Here the CDR3 DNA reads TGTGCCAGCAGTTTCCCAGGAACAGATACGCAGTATTTT. The encoded protein is CASSFPGTDTQYF.